The clone carrying this T cell receptor beta chain occurred a few times. The antigen remains undetermined. Each CDR3 protein is one row after TCRdb ran MiXCR on the RT-PCR reads. This table has over 400,000 distinct CDR3 sequences, 9.5% to 13% appearing once. The data are from a study of response to subunit inactivated influenza vaccine. Study observations and caveats: Researchers suggested that each seasonal influenza vaccination recruits few new T cells.

The receptor was derived from a man between 50 and 59 years old who received an inactivated influenza vaccine. The input for sequencing was PBMCs from blood, taken about 6 weeks after vaccination.

CDR3 region: CASSAWTPGITSDTQYF. The CDR3 coding sequence is TGTGCCAGCAGTGCCTGGACCCCGGGGATTACCTCAGATACGCAGTATTTT. The chain links TRBV6-2 or TRBV6-3 to TRBJ2-3; D possibly corresponds to TRBD2 (5 bases). The CDR3 spans 17 residues. The V end lost 5 bases, the J end lost 4 bases, and 22 bases lay between the germline ends. Germline assignment: CDR1 MNHEY and CDR2 SVGEGT.